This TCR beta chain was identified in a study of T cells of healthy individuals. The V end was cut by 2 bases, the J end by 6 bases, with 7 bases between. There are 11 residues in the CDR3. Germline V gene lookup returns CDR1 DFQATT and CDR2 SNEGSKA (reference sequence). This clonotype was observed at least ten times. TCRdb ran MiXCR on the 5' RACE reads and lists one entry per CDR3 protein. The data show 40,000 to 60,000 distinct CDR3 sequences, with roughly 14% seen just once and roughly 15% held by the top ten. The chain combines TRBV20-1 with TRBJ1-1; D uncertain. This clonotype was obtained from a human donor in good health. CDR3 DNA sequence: TGCAGTGCTAGATTAACCCCTGAAGCTTTCTTT. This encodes CSARLTPEAFF.